The entry that follows covers one T cell receptor (beta chain) sequence. This entry belongs to a study of shared clonotypes between healthy human individuals. Study-wide context: Ranging from 18 to 49 in age, donors were a couple of women and three men. CD4 naive cells filled three plates per donor, CD4 memory three, CD8 naive two and CD8 memory one.

Germline V lookup: CDR1 MDHEN, CDR2 SYDVKM. Deletions cut 6 bases from V and 2 bases from J, with 14 bases between. The CDR3 length is 16 residues. In the original processing: ImmunoSEQ sequences covered only the junction and lacked quality scores; filtering therefore differed. Libraries were prepared by immunoSEQ multiplex PCR; TCRdb keeps only in-frame clonotypes and omits some of them. V, J and clone size are those of that table, while D and trimming were read from the DNA. The sample records roughly 1,000,000 clones, 75% to 80% being singletons. The clonotype comes from a man in his late teens or twenties in good health. Some clones in this sample may be carry-over from other donors' samples. The chain uses TRBV28 and TRBJ2-6; D possibly corresponds to TRBD2 (6 bases). Sequenced: memory CD4+ T cells from PBMCs. The subset: CD45RA-negative fraction. The CDR3 DNA reads TGTGCCAGCAGATTTCAGGAGGGAGCTGGGGCCAACGTCCTGACTTTC. This sequence encodes CASRFQEGAGANVLTF.